Below are 2 T cell receptor beta chains sequenced from a single sample in a study of T-cell reconstitution after alpha-beta-depleted transplantation in children. Unique molecular identifiers were incorporated during preparation of the TCRbeta library. Each CDR3 protein is one row after TCRdb ran MiXCR on the PCR reads. The sample lists about 350,000 distinct CDR3 sequences, 15% to 20% seen once, with about 41% in the top ten. The material sequenced was PBMCs, mostly from graft donor cells, taken 360 days after TCRalphabeta/CD19-depleted stem cell transplant. The receptors stem from a male patient aged 2 to 9 who had a stem cell transplant for acute lymphoblastic leukemia, so the T cells may come from the graft donor.

This clonotype was seen a few times. This chain uses TRBV12-3 or TRBV12-4 with TRBJ2-1; D call uncertain. Deletions cut 6 bases from V and 0 bases from J, with 9 bases between. The CDR3 has 14 amino acids. The CDR3 loop reads CASSPVYSYNEQFF. CDR3 nucleotides: TGTGCCAGCAGCCCGGTCTACTCCTACAATGAGCAGTTCTTC.

The rearrangement joins TRBV12-3 or TRBV12-4 to TRBJ2-7; 8 nucleotides agree with TRBD1. The CDR3 totals 20 residues. V shed 8 bases and J 5 bases; nucleotides not matched to a gene: 29. The CDR3 spells CASRTPGWQGANLGVDEQYF. The CDR3 DNA reads as TGTGCCAGCCGAACGCCTGGGTGGCAGGGGGCTAATCTTGGGGTTGACGAGCAGTACTTC.